A selection of T cell receptor beta chains follows, all from one sample in a study of T cells after posttransplantation cyclophosphamide. TCRdb keeps only in-frame clones here, not all; method: immunoSEQ multiplex PCR. The sample gives under 25,000 clones, none seen only once, and the top ten clones hold less than 2%. Sequenced here: PBMCs, sampled after allogeneic stem cell transplant with posttransplant cyclophosphamide. The receptor set was obtained from a young adult male patient who received an allogeneic stem cell transplant from a related donor, was CMV-positive, and had no GVHD. Some T cells may trace back to the graft donor. The CDR3 runs from the conserved cysteine through the conserved F or W. The order of the fields is CDR3 DNA, CDR3 protein, CDR3 length, D gene, V gene, clone size, J gene. The D gene is left open where the match is weak. Not every row has a clone size; where given, it reads once, few, many or a size class.

cdr3_nt: TGTGCCATCAGTGAGTCGATACTGACAGATTACTACGAGCAGTACTTC; cdr3_aa: CAISESILTDYYEQYF; cdr3_length: 16; d_call: NA; v_call: TRBV10-3; clone_size: many; j_call: TRBJ2-7
cdr3_nt: TGTGCCAGCTCACCAAATACAGGGGATTTGAGTGGCTACACCTTC; cdr3_aa: CASSPNTGDLSGYTF; cdr3_length: 15; d_call: TRBD1; v_call: TRBV18; clone_size: many; j_call: TRBJ1-2
cdr3_nt: TGTGCCAGCAGTTACAAGGGGGTATACGAGCAGTACTTC; cdr3_aa: CASSYKGVYEQYF; cdr3_length: 13; d_call: NA; v_call: TRBV6-5; clone_size: many; j_call: TRBJ2-7
cdr3_nt: TGTGCCAGCAGGGAAGGACTAGCGGGGGGATACAATGAGCAGTTCTTC; cdr3_aa: CASREGLAGGYNEQFF; cdr3_length: 16; d_call: TRBD2; v_call: TRBV2; clone_size: many; j_call: TRBJ2-1
cdr3_nt: TGTGCCAGCAGCGTACGGGGGGAATCCTATAATTCACCCCTCCACTTT; cdr3_aa: CASSVRGESYNSPLHF; cdr3_length: 16; d_call: NA; v_call: TRBV9; clone_size: many; j_call: TRBJ1-6
cdr3_nt: TGTGCCAGCAGCTTAGAAGCGGGGGACCCATCCCCCCAAGAGACCCAGTACTTC; cdr3_aa: CASSLEAGDPSPQETQYF; cdr3_length: 18; d_call: TRBD2; v_call: TRBV7-6; clone_size: many; j_call: TRBJ2-5
cdr3_nt: TGTGCCAGCAGCTCAAAGCTAACACAGAACTCTGGAAACACCATATATTTT; cdr3_aa: CASSSKLTQNSGNTIYF; cdr3_length: 17; d_call: NA; v_call: TRBV13; clone_size: many; j_call: TRBJ1-3
cdr3_nt: TGTGCCAGCAGTTTAACTAGGCCCACCTATGGCTACACCTTC; cdr3_aa: CASSLTRPTYGYTF; cdr3_length: 14; d_call: NA; v_call: TRBV28; clone_size: many; j_call: TRBJ1-2
cdr3_nt: TGCGCCAGCAGCTTGGTATCGGGACAGGGTTATCGGGAGCAGTACTTC; cdr3_aa: CASSLVSGQGYREQYF; cdr3_length: 16; d_call: TRBD1; v_call: TRBV5-1; clone_size: many; j_call: TRBJ2-7
cdr3_nt: TGTGCCAGCAGTTTTAACAGGGGAATCGGCTCCGATCAGCCCCAGCATTTT; cdr3_aa: CASSFNRGIGSDQPQHF; cdr3_length: 17; d_call: TRBD1; v_call: TRBV27; clone_size: many; j_call: TRBJ1-5
cdr3_nt: TGTGCCAGCAGTTTCCCTAACACCGGGGAGCTGTTTTTT; cdr3_aa: CASSFPNTGELFF; cdr3_length: 13; d_call: NA; v_call: TRBV28; clone_size: many; j_call: TRBJ2-2
cdr3_nt: TGCGCCAGCAGCCGACTAGCGTCCACAGATACGCAGTATTTT; cdr3_aa: CASSRLASTDTQYF; cdr3_length: 14; d_call: TRBD2; v_call: TRBV5-1; clone_size: many; j_call: TRBJ2-3
cdr3_nt: TGTGCCAGCAGTCCCGGACTAGCGCCTAGCACAGATACGCAGTATTTT; cdr3_aa: CASSPGLAPSTDTQYF; cdr3_length: 16; d_call: TRBD2; v_call: TRBV27; clone_size: many; j_call: TRBJ2-3
cdr3_nt: TGTGCCAGTAGCTGGGGCAGCCATAATTCACCCCTCCACTTT; cdr3_aa: CASSWGSHNSPLHF; cdr3_length: 14; d_call: NA; v_call: TRBV19; clone_size: many; j_call: TRBJ1-6
cdr3_nt: TGTGCCACCGCTAGCTCAGGGGTTTTGGGAGATACGCAGTATTTT; cdr3_aa: CATASSGVLGDTQYF; cdr3_length: 15; d_call: NA; v_call: TRBV15; clone_size: many; j_call: TRBJ2-3
cdr3_nt: TGTGCCAGCAGCTTTGGGGTAAACCAGGGAAGCTATGGCTACACCTTC; cdr3_aa: CASSFGVNQGSYGYTF; cdr3_length: 16; d_call: NA; v_call: TRBV7-9; clone_size: many; j_call: TRBJ1-2
cdr3_nt: TGTGCCAGCAGCCCCCAATTAGATACGCAGTATTTT; cdr3_aa: CASSPQLDTQYF; cdr3_length: 12; d_call: NA; v_call: TRBV7-9; clone_size: many; j_call: TRBJ2-3
cdr3_nt: TGTGCCAGTAGTACCGGGAGGGGAGTAGGTCAGCCCCAGCATTTT; cdr3_aa: CASSTGRGVGQPQHF; cdr3_length: 15; d_call: NA; v_call: TRBV19; clone_size: many; j_call: TRBJ1-5
cdr3_nt: TGTGCCAGCAGCTTAGGGTCAGACAGGCGCCTTGAAGCTTTCTTT; cdr3_aa: CASSLGSDRRLEAFF; cdr3_length: 15; d_call: NA; v_call: TRBV7-2; clone_size: many; j_call: TRBJ1-1
cdr3_nt: TGTGCCAGCAGCGCTCCGGGTCCCGTCTATGGCTACACCTTC; cdr3_aa: CASSAPGPVYGYTF; cdr3_length: 14; d_call: NA; v_call: TRBV6-5; clone_size: many; j_call: TRBJ1-2
cdr3_nt: TGTGCCAGCACCATCGGACTAGGGTTCTCCTACGAGCAGTACTTC; cdr3_aa: CASTIGLGFSYEQYF; cdr3_length: 15; d_call: TRBD2; v_call: TRBV7-9; clone_size: many; j_call: TRBJ2-7
cdr3_nt: TGTGCCAGCAGGCCGCGGGGGGGGGCCGGCGAGCAGTACTTC; cdr3_aa: CASRPRGGAGEQYF; cdr3_length: 14; d_call: TRBD2; v_call: TRBV7-8; clone_size: many; j_call: TRBJ2-7
cdr3_nt: TGTGCCAGCAGCTACCTATCTGGACAGCCCGAAGCTTTCTTT; cdr3_aa: CASSYLSGQPEAFF; cdr3_length: 14; d_call: NA; v_call: TRBV6-1; clone_size: NA; j_call: TRBJ1-1
cdr3_nt: TGTGCCTGGCGCGCCGGGACAGGGCCACGAAAGCAGTTCTTC; cdr3_aa: CAWRAGTGPRKQFF; cdr3_length: 14; d_call: TRBD1; v_call: TRBV30; clone_size: few; j_call: TRBJ2-1
cdr3_nt: TGTGCCAGCAGCCGAGGGGCGGACAGCTCCTACGAGCAGTACTTC; cdr3_aa: CASSRGADSSYEQYF; cdr3_length: 15; d_call: NA; v_call: TRBV7-9; clone_size: many; j_call: TRBJ2-7
cdr3_nt: TGTGCCACCAGCCCGGGGGACGAGCAGTACTTC; cdr3_aa: CATSPGDEQYF; cdr3_length: 11; d_call: NA; v_call: TRBV28; clone_size: NA; j_call: TRBJ2-7